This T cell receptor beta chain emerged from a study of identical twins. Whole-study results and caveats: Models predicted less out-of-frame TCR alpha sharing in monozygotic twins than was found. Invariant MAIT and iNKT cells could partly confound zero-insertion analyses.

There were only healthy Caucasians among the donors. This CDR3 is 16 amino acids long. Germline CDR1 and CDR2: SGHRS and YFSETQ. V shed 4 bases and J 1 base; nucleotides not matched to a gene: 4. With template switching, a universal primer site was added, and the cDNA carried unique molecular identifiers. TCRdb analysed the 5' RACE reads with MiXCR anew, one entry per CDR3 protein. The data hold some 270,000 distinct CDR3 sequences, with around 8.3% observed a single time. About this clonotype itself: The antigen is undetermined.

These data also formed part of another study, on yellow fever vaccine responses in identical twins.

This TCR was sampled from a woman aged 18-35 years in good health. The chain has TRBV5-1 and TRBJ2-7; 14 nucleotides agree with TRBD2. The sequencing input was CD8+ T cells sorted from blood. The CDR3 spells CASSHGTSGRSYEQYF. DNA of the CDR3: TGCGCCAGCAGCCACGGGACTAGCGGGAGATCCTACGAGCAGTACTTC.